This is a list of T cell receptor beta chains from one sample in a study of shared T cell receptors in the human thymus. Clones were sequenced by immunoSEQ multiplex PCR, and TCRdb holds only the in-frame ones, with some missing. The table lists 600,000 to 900,000 clones, 80% to 90% of them singletons, with 0.0095% to 0.013% in the top ten. These data were likewise used in another study, on human thymus T cells.

Sequencing used thymocytes. The receptors were gathered from a girl under three years old with a congenital heart defect. The CDR3 runs from the conserved cysteine through the conserved F or W. D genes are given only for firm matches. Not every row has a clone size; where given, it reads once, few, many or a size class.

d_call	j_call	clone_size	v_call	cdr3_aa	cdr3_nt
NA	TRBJ1-6	NA	TRBV6-6	CASSYRNRSGVSPLHF	TGTGCCAGCAGTTATCGTAATAGGTCGGGGGTTTCACCCCTCCACTTT
TRBD1	TRBJ1-1	NA	TRBV6-5	CACKGAGDGNTEAFF	TGTGCCTGCAAGGGGGCAGGGGATGGGAACACTGAAGCTTTCTTT
NA	TRBJ2-3	NA	TRBV30	CAWKPGEVGFTQYF	TGTGCCTGGAAACCGGGGGAGGTCGGGTTCACGCAGTATTTT
NA	TRBJ2-7	few	TRBV4-3	CASSQDTEGRDSYEQYF	TGCGCCAGCAGCCAAGATACGGAAGGACGGGACTCCTACGAGCAGTACTTC
TRBD1	TRBJ2-7	NA	TRBV28	CASSEIGRDRGSLEQYF	TGTGCCAGCAGTGAAATCGGGCGGGACAGGGGAAGCCTCGAGCAGTACTTC
TRBD1	TRBJ1-1	NA	TRBV6-6	CASSYSSDRVHGEAFF	TGTGCCAGCAGTTACTCCTCGGACAGGGTACACGGTGAAGCTTTCTTT
NA	TRBJ2-4	NA	TRBV6-5	CASSYSRAGKNIQYF	TGTGCCAGCAGTTACTCACGGGCGGGGAAAAACATTCAGTACTTC
TRBD1	TRBJ2-5	once	TRBV5-4	CASSLSLPGQGKYQETQYF	TGTGCCAGCAGCCTGTCCCTACCGGGACAGGGGAAGTACCAAGAGACCCAGTACTTC
NA	TRBJ2-1	once	TRBV2	CASSQGIEAEQFF	TGTGCCAGCAGTCAGGGAATTGAGGCTGAGCAGTTCTTC
NA	TRBJ2-1	NA	TRBV25-1	CASSELATVFGQFF	TGTGCCAGCAGTGAATTAGCTACCGTGTTTGGGCAGTTCTTC
NA	TRBJ1-2	once	TRBV30	CAWGGNGQLYGYTF	TGTGCCTGGGGGGGAAATGGACAGCTCTATGGCTACACCTTC
NA	TRBJ2-3	NA	TRBV10-3	CATKGFTRGTDTQYF	TGTGCCACCAAAGGATTTACGCGGGGCACAGATACGCAGTATTTT
NA	TRBJ1-3	NA	TRBV27	CASSSSLQISGNTIYF	TGTGCCAGCAGTTCTTCTTTACAGATCTCTGGAAACACCATATATTTT
TRBD1	TRBJ2-2	few	TRBV5-4	CASSSRTGGVLAYTGELFF	TGTGCCAGCAGCTCTAGGACAGGGGGGGTATTGGCCTACACCGGGGAGCTGTTTTTT
TRBD1	TRBJ2-3	NA	TRBV5-1	CASSWSGQGTDTQYF	TGCGCCAGCAGCTGGTCAGGACAGGGAACAGATACGCAGTATTTT
TRBD1	TRBJ2-7	NA	TRBV10-3	CAISASNRDRAEKHVYEQYF	TGTGCCATCAGTGCATCCAATCGGGACAGGGCCGAAAAACACGTTTACGAGCAGTACTTC
TRBD1	TRBJ1-2	NA	TRBV6-5	CASSPTGDGYTF	TGTGCCAGCAGCCCCACAGGGGATGGCTACACCTTC
NA	TRBJ2-1	NA	TRBV7-9	CASSSHDSHYSYNEQFF	TGTGCCAGCAGTTCACATGACAGCCACTACTCCTACAATGAGCAGTTCTTC
NA	TRBJ1-2	NA	TRBV4-1	CASSHGQSYGYTF	TGCGCCAGCAGCCATGGACAGTCCTATGGCTACACCTTC
TRBD1	TRBJ1-2	NA	TRBV2	CASTLVGDRGVCGYTF	TGTGCCAGCACCCTCGTTGGGGACAGAGGAGTTTGTGGCTACACCTTC
NA	TRBJ1-5	NA	TRBV10-2	CASSESLGGPQHF	TGCGCCAGCAGTGAAAGTCTGGGGGGGCCCCAGCATTTT
TRBD1	TRBJ1-1	NA	TRBV18	CASSPRDRVWGWTEAFF	TGTGCCAGCTCACCACGGGACAGGGTCTGGGGGTGGACTGAAGCTTTCTTT
NA	TRBJ1-2	once	TRBV7-2	CASSFSPPTRLWYDGYTF	TGTGCCAGCAGCTTTTCCCCACCCACCAGGCTTTGGTATGATGGCTACACCTTC
NA	TRBJ2-7	NA	TRBV28	CASSLLQGREIYEQYF	TGTGCCAGCAGTTTATTACAGGGAAGGGAGATCTACGAGCAGTACTTC
TRBD1	TRBJ1-2	NA	TRBV7-2	CASSWGQKYGYTF	TGTGCCAGCAGCTGGGGACAGAAATATGGCTACACCTTC
NA	TRBJ1-3	NA	TRBV5-1	CASSFESGGSGNTIYF	TGCGCCAGCAGCTTCGAATCGGGAGGTTCTGGAAACACCATATATTTT
NA	TRBJ1-5	NA	TRBV4-1	CASSQDQGSFYQPQHF	TGCGCCAGCAGCCAAGATCAGGGGTCCTTTTATCAGCCCCAGCATTTT
NA	TRBJ2-2	NA	TRBV4-3	CASVGLTGELFF	TGCGCCAGCGTTGGGCTCACCGGGGAGCTGTTTTTT
NA	TRBJ2-2	NA	TRBV4-1	CASSQENKQGHTGELFF	TGCGCCAGCAGCCAAGAAAATAAACAGGGACACACCGGGGAGCTGTTTTTT
NA	TRBJ1-2	once	TRBV5-4	CASSSSEGYTF	TGTGCCAGCAGCTCATCAGAAGGCTACACCTTC
TRBD1	TRBJ2-2	NA	TRBV5-1	CASSLGQGVGTGELFF	TGCGCCAGCAGCTTGGGGCAGGGGGTTGGCACCGGGGAGCTGTTTTTT
TRBD1	TRBJ1-5	NA	TRBV18	CASSYRGLANQPQHF	TGTGCCAGCTCGTACAGGGGGCTGGCGAATCAGCCCCAGCATTTT
NA	TRBJ1-5	NA	TRBV27	CATLPSGRQGSQPQHF	TGTGCCACCCTCCCCAGCGGCAGGCAGGGGAGTCAGCCCCAGCATTTT
NA	TRBJ1-3	NA	TRBV7-9	CASSPSGKGNTIYF	TGTGCCAGCAGCCCTAGCGGGAAGGGAAACACCATATATTTT
TRBD1	TRBJ1-5	NA	TRBV4-1	CASSQDHRTGVSGNQPQHF	TGCGCCAGCAGCCAAGATCATCGGACAGGGGTAAGCGGCAATCAGCCCCAGCATTTT
NA	TRBJ1-2	NA	TRBV7-9	CASSSTANYGYTF	TGTGCCAGCAGTTCCACAGCTAACTATGGCTACACCTTC
NA	TRBJ1-2	once	TRBV9	CASSGLQGRGANYGYTF	TGTGCCAGCAGCGGACTACAGGGTCGGGGGGCTAACTATGGCTACACCTTC
NA	TRBJ2-3	NA	TRBV5-6	CASSRSRGGGTDTQYF	TGTGCCAGCAGTCGATCCCGGGGAGGGGGGACAGATACGCAGTATTTT
NA	TRBJ1-2	NA	TRBV5-1	CASSFSPGYGYTF	TGCGCCAGCAGCTTCTCCCCGGGCTATGGCTACACCTTC
NA	TRBJ2-2	NA	TRBV9	CASSAQNRPSPPLNTGELFF	TGTGCCAGCAGCGCGCAAAACAGACCATCTCCCCCCCTGAACACCGGGGAGCTGTTTTTT
TRBD2	TRBJ2-1	NA	TRBV9	CASSPRSYGGGDFYGSYNEQFF	TGTGCCAGCAGCCCCCGCTCGTATGGCGGGGGGGATTTCTATGGATCCTACAATGAGCAGTTCTTC
NA	TRBJ2-7	NA	TRBV25-1	CASSVQLGRYEQYF	TGTGCCAGCAGTGTTCAACTAGGTAGATACGAGCAGTACTTC
NA	TRBJ1-5	few	TRBV5-4	CASSSPPQVPNQPQHF	TGTGCCAGCAGCTCTCCCCCCCAGGTCCCTAATCAGCCCCAGCATTTT
NA	TRBJ2-3	NA	TRBV7-3	CASSLTRRDTQYF	TGTGCCAGCAGCTTAACTAGGAGAGATACGCAGTATTTT
NA	TRBJ1-2	once	TRBV30	CAWSERRPRPGGYTF	TGTGCCTGGAGTGAAAGAAGACCCCGCCCGGGTGGCTACACCTTC
NA	TRBJ1-3	NA	TRBV9	CASSARPCRLDSGNTIYF	TGTGCCAGCAGCGCCAGACCCTGTCGACTTGATTCTGGAAACACCATATATTTT
NA	TRBJ2-1	NA	TRBV4-3	CASSQDLVLRRGGNEQFF	TGCGCCAGCAGCCAAGATCTGGTCTTAAGGCGGGGTGGCAATGAGCAGTTCTTC
NA	TRBJ1-6	NA	TRBV18	CASSPAGRGNSPLHF	TGTGCCAGCTCACCAGCGGGACGGGGTAATTCACCCCTCCACTTT
TRBD1	TRBJ1-6	NA	TRBV9	CASSASRWTGPGYSPLHF	TGTGCCAGCAGCGCGAGTAGGTGGACAGGACCGGGATATTCACCCCTCCACTTT
TRBD1	TRBJ2-4	few	TRBV19	CASEERWDSTLAKNIQYF	TGTGCCAGTGAGGAGCGTTGGGACAGTACCTTAGCCAAAAACATTCAGTACTTC
NA	TRBJ2-7	NA	TRBV11-2	CASSLPITVFPYEQYF	TGTGCCAGCAGCTTACCTATAACCGTTTTCCCCTACGAGCAGTACTTC
NA	TRBJ1-4	NA	TRBV6-6	CASLGAANEKLFF	TGTGCCAGCCTGGGGGCAGCTAATGAAAAACTGTTTTTT
TRBD1	TRBJ1-5	NA	TRBV15	CATSGLRDRGWYGNQPQHF	TGTGCCACCAGCGGCCTCAGGGACAGGGGATGGTATGGCAATCAGCCCCAGCATTTT
NA	TRBJ2-5	NA	TRBV27	CASSSVRRQETQYF	TGTGCCAGCAGTTCCGTGCGAAGACAAGAGACCCAGTACTTC
TRBD1	TRBJ1-4	NA	TRBV27	CASSQSEQGARGTNEKLFF	TGTGCCAGCAGCCAGTCGGAACAGGGGGCCCGGGGAACTAATGAAAAACTGTTTTTT